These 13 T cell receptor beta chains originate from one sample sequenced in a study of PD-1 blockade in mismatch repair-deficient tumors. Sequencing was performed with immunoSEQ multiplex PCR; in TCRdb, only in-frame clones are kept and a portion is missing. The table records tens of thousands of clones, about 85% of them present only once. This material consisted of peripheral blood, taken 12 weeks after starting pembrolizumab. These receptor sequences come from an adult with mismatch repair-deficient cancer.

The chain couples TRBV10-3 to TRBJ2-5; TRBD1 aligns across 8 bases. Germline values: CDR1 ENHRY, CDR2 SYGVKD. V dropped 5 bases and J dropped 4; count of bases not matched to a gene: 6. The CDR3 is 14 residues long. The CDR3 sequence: CAISQTGGAETQYF. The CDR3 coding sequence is TGTGCCATCAGTCAAACAGGGGGTGCAGAGACCCAGTACTTC.

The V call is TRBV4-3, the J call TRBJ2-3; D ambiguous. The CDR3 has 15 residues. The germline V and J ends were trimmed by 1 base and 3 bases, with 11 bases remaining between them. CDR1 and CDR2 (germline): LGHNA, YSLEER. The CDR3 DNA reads TGCGCCAGCAGCCAAGGGCGGCGGAGTACAGATACGCAGTATTTT. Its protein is CASSQGRRSTDTQYF.

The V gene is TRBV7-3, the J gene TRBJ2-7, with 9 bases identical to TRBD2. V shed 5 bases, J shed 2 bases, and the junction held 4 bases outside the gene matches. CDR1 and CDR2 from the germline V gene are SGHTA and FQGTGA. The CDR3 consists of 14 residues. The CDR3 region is CASSPKREAYEQYF. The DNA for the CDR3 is TGTGCCAGCAGCCCCAAGCGGGAGGCCTACGAGCAGTACTTC.

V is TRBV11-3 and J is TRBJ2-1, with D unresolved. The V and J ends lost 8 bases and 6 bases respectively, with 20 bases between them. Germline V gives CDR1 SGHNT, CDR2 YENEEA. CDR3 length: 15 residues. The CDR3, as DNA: TGTGCCAGCTGTGGTGGCAGTCCGATATTCAATGAGCAGTTCTTC. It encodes CASCGGSPIFNEQFF.

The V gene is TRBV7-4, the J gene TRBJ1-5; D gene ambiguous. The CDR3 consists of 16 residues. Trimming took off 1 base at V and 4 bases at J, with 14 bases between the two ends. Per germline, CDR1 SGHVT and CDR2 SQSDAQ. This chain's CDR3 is CASSLGLGNENQPQHF. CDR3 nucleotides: TGTGCCAGCAGCTTAGGATTGGGAAATGAGAATCAGCCCCAGCATTTT.

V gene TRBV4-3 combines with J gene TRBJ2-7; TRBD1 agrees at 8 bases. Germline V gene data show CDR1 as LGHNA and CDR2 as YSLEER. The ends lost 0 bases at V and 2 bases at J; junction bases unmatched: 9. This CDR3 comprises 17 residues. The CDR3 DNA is TGCGCCAGCAGCCAAGATCTGTCAGGGGGCAATACCTACGAGCAGTACTTC. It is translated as CASSQDLSGGNTYEQYF.

The CDR3 DNA reads as TGTGCCAGCAGCACTTCGCCCAGCGGGATTTACGAGCAGTACTTC. It is translated as CASSTSPSGIYEQYF. The chain joins TRBV5-6 to TRBJ2-7; 7 nucleotides match TRBD2. The CDR3 extends over 15 amino acids. Germline V gene sequence: CDR1 SGHDT, CDR2 YYEEEE. J was trimmed by 4 bases and V by 4 bases; bases with no gene match: 11.

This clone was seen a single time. Written as DNA, the CDR3 is TGTGCCAGCAACCTTTTAACAGGGGGCGGCGGTGGCTACACCTTC. Its protein product is CASNLLTGGGGGYTF. V usage is TRBV5-6 and J usage is TRBJ1-2, with 9 bases that match TRBD1. Trimming cost V 6 bases and J 7 bases; bases outside gene matches: 13. The CDR3 has 15 residues. From germline, CDR1 is SGHDT and CDR2 YYEEEE.

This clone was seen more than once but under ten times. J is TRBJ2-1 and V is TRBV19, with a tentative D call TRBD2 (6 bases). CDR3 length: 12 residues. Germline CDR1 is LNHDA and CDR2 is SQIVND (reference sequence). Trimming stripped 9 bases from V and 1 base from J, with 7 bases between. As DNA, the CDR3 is TGTGCCAGCCGGGAGTCCTACAATGAGCAGTTCTTC. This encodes CASRESYNEQFF.

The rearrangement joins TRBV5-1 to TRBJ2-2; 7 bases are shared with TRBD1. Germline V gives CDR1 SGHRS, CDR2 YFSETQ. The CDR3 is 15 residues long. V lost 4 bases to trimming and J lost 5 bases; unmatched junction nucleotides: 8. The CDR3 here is CASSRDRVRTGELFF. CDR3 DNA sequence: TGCGCCAGCAGCCGTGACAGGGTTCGGACCGGGGAGCTGTTTTTT.

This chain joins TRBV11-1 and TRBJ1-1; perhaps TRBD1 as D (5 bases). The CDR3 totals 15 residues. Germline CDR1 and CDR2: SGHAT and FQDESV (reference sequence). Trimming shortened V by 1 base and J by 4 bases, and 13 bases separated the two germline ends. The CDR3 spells CASSLDPGRGTEAFF. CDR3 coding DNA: TGTGCCAGCAGCTTAGATCCGGGACGGGGCACTGAAGCTTTCTTT.

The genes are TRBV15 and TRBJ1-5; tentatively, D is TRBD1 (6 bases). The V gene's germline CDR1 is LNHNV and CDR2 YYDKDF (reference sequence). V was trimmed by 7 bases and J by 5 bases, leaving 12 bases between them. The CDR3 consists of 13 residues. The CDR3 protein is CATTRGLDQPQHF. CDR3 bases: TGTGCCACCACCCGGGGGCTAGATCAGCCCCAGCATTTT.

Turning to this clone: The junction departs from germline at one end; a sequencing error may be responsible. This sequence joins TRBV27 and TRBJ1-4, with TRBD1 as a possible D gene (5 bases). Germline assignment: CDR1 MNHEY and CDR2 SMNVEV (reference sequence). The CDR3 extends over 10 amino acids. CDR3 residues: CASSYGTRHF. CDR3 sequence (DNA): TGTGCCAGCAGTTATGGGACGCGTCATTTT.